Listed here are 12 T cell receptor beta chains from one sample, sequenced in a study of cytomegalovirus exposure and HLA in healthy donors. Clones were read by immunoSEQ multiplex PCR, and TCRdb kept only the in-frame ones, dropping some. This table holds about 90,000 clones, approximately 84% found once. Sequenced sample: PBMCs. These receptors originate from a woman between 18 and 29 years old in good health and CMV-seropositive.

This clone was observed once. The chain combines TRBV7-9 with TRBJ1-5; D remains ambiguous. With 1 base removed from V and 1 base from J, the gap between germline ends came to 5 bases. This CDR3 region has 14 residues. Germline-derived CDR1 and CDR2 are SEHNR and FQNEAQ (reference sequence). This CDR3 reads CASSLVGSNQPQHF. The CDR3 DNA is TGTGCCAGCAGCTTAGTGGGCAGCAATCAGCCCCAGCATTTT.

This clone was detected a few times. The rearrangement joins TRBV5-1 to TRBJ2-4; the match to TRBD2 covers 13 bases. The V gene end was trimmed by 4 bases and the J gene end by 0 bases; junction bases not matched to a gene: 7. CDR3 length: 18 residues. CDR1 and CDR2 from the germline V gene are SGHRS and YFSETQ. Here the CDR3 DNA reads TGCGCCAGCAGCCTCGGACTAGCGGGGGAGATAGCCAAAAACATTCAGTACTTC. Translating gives CASSLGLAGEIAKNIQYF.

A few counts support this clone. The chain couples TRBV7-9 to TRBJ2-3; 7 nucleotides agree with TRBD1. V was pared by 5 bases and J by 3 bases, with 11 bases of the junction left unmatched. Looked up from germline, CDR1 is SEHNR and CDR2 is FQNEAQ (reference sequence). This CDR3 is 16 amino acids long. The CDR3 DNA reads TGTGCCAGCAGCCGACGCGCAGGGGGAAAAACAGATACGCAGTATTTT. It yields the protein CASSRRAGGKTDTQYF.

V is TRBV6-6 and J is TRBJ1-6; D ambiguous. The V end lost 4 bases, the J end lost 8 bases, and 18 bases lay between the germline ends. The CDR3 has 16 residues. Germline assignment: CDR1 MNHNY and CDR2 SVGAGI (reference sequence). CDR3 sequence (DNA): TGTGCCAGCAGTTTCCCCTGGGGTCTGGAGGATTCACCCCTCCACTTT. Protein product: CASSFPWGLEDSPLHF.

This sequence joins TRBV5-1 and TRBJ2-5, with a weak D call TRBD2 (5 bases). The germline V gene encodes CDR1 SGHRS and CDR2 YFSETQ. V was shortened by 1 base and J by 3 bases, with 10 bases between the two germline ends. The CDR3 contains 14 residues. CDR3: CASSLSGKEETQYF. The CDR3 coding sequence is TGCGCCAGCAGCTTGTCGGGGAAGGAAGAGACCCAGTACTTC.

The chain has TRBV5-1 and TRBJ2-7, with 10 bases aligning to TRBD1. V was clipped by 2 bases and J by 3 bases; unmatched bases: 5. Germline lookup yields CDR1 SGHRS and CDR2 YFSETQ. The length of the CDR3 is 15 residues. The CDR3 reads CASSFVTGGDYEQYF. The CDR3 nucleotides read TGCGCCAGCAGCTTCGTGACAGGGGGCGACTACGAGCAGTACTTC.

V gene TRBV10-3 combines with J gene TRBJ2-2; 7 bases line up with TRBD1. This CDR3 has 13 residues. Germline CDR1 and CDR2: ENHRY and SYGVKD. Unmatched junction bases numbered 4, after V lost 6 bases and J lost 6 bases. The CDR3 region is CAIRPTGSGELFF. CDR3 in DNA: TGTGCCATCAGGCCGACAGGGTCCGGGGAGCTGTTTTTT.

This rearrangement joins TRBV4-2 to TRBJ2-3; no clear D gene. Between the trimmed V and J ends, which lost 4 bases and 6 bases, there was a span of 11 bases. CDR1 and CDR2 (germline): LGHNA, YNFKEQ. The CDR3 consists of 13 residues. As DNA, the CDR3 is TGTGCCAGCAGCCCAGGCCTCCGGGATACGCAGTATTTT. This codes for CASSPGLRDTQYF.

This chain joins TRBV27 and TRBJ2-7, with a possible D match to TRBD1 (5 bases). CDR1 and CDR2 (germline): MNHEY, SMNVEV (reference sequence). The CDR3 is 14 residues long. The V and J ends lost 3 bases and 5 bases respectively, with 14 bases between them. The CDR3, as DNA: TGTGCCAGCAGTTTGGTCGGCAGGGCCCACGAGCAGTACTTC. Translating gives CASSLVGRAHEQYF.

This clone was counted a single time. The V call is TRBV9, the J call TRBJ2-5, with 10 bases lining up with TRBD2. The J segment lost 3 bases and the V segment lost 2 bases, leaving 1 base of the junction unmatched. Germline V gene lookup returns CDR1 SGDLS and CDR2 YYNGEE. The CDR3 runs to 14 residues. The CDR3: CASSVSGGKETQYF. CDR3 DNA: TGTGCCAGCAGCGTTAGCGGGGGGAAAGAGACCCAGTACTTC.

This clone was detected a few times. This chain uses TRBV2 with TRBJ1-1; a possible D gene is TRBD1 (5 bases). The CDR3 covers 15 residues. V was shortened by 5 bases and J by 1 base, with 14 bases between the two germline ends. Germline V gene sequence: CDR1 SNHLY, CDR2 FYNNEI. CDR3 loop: CASSNDSPRNTEAFF. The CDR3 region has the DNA TGTGCCAGCAGTAACGACAGCCCCAGGAACACTGAAGCTTTCTTT.

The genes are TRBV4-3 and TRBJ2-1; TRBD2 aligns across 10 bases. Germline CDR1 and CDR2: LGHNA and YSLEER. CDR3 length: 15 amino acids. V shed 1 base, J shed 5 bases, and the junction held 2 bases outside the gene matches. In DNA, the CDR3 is TGCGCCAGCAGCCAAGGGCTAGCGGGGGACAATGAGCAGTTCTTC. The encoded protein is CASSQGLAGDNEQFF.